The 15 T cell receptor beta chains below all came from one sample that was sequenced in a study of blood T cell repertoires in COVID-19. The repertoire was sequenced with immunoSEQ multiplex PCR; TCRdb's copy has only in-frame clones and lacks some. The sample has more than 85,000 clones, almost 80% seen once. Sequencing was performed on peripheral blood. Receptor source: a man aged 60 to 75 with active or convalescent COVID-19.

This clone was recorded only once. The chain has TRBV11-2 and TRBJ2-1; possible D gene TRBD2, 6 bases. The germline V gene has CDR1 SGHAT and CDR2 FQNNGV. There are 15 residues in the CDR3. Trimming pared 5 bases from V and 3 bases from J, leaving 14 bases between. The CDR3 sequence: CASSLRLAYYNEQFF. CDR3 DNA: TGTGCCAGCAGCCTCCGGCTAGCGTACTACAATGAGCAGTTCTTC. Complete variable domain (other parts from reference TRBV11-2 and TRBJ2-1): EAGVAQSPRYKIIEKRQSVAFWCNPISGHATLYWYQQILGQGPKLLIQFQNNGVVDDSQLPKDRFSAERLKGVDSTLKIQPAKLEDSAVYLCASSLRLAYYNEQFFGPGTRLTVL.

The rearrangement uses TRBV25-1 and TRBJ2-1, with 10 bases that match TRBD2. CDR1 is MGHDK, CDR2 SYGVNS, per germline. The trim removed 4 bases at V and 4 bases at J, leaving 4 bases unmatched. The CDR3 is 15 amino acids. CDR3 region: CASSVASGRYNEQFF. The CDR3 DNA reads TGTGCCAGCAGTGTAGCTAGCGGGAGATACAATGAGCAGTTCTTC. Supplemented by reference TRBV25-1 and TRBJ2-1, the full variable domain reads EADIYQTPRYLVIGTGKKITLECSQTMGHDKMYWYQQDPGMELHLIHYSYGVNSTEKGDLSSESTVSRIRTEHFPLTLESARPSHTSQYLCASSVASGRYNEQFFGPGTRLTVL.

The V call is TRBV24-1, the J call TRBJ1-2; TRBD1 might be the D (5 bases). This CDR3 is 15 amino acids long. Germline CDR1 and CDR2: KGHDR and SFDVKD. The V gene lost 2 bases and the J gene lost 4 bases, with 13 bases spanning the gap. The CDR3 nucleotides read TGTGCCACCAGTGATTCGCGGACATTCCCCTATGGCTACACCTTC. Encoded protein: CATSDSRTFPYGYTF.

The chain recombines TRBV5-8 with TRBJ2-3; 11 bases fit TRBD2. V dropped 0 bases and J dropped 3; count of bases not matched to a gene: 9. The CDR3 contains 18 residues. The germline V gene encodes CDR1 SGHTS and CDR2 YDEGEE. CDR3 loop: CASSLAGLAGGRTDTQYF. CDR3 nucleotide sequence: TGTGCCAGCAGCTTGGCGGGATTAGCGGGAGGGAGGACAGATACGCAGTATTTT.

The chain has TRBV4-2 and TRBJ2-3, with 9 bases aligning to TRBD2. This CDR3 contains 16 residues. Germline CDR1 is LGHNA and CDR2 is YNFKEQ. V shed 1 base, J shed 4 bases, and the junction held 6 bases outside the gene matches. Written as DNA, the CDR3 is TGTGCCAGCAGCCAAGTGAGAGCGGGAGGATCAGATACGCAGTATTTT. It specifies CASSQVRAGGSDTQYF.

The chain is built from TRBV24-1 and TRBJ2-1, with TRBD2 matching 9 bases. V was pared by 6 bases and J by 4 bases, with 9 bases of the junction left unmatched. Germline values: CDR1 KGHDR, CDR2 SFDVKD. This CDR3 spans 16 amino acids. The CDR3 DNA reads as TGTGCCACCAGTTTAGCGGGAGTGGGCCTATACAATGAGCAGTTCTTC. It yields the protein CATSLAGVGLYNEQFF.

The V and J genes are TRBV12-5 and TRBJ2-3; 9 bases are a match to TRBD2. Germline V lookup: CDR1 LGHNT, CDR2 FRNRAP. The CDR3 extends over 19 amino acids. The ends lost 5 bases at V and 6 bases at J; junction bases unmatched: 21. CDR3 protein: CASGPTRLSGRGPSDTQYF. CDR3 in DNA: TGTGCTAGTGGTCCAACCCGGCTTAGCGGGAGAGGCCCCAGCGATACGCAGTATTTT.

This chain connects TRBV12-3 or TRBV12-4 to TRBJ2-7; possibly TRBD2 for D (5 bases). The ends were cut back, 3 bases at V and 6 bases at J, with 9 bases in the middle. The length of the CDR3 is 12 residues. The CDR3 bases are TGTGCCAGCAGTTTTTTCCGGGGCGAGCAGTACTTC. Encoded protein: CASSFFRGEQYF.

The gene calls are TRBV27 and TRBJ2-3; 9 nucleotides line up with TRBD2. V was clipped by 3 bases and J by 0 bases; unmatched bases: 13. CDR3 length: 19 amino acids. CDR1 is MNHEY, CDR2 SMNVEV, per germline (reference sequence). As DNA, the CDR3 is TGTGCCAGCAGTTTCACAGCGGGAGGCCGAGATCCTAGCACAGATACGCAGTATTTT. This encodes CASSFTAGGRDPSTDTQYF.

CDR3 in DNA: TGTGCCAGCAGCTTCTTGGACGGGATAAGTGAGCAGTTCTTC. Amino acid sequence: CASSFLDGISEQFF. The gene calls are TRBV11-1 and TRBJ2-1; TRBD2 is a possible D gene (5 bases). The CDR3 extends over 14 amino acids. The germline V gene encodes CDR1 SGHAT and CDR2 FQDESV (reference sequence). Trimming removed 3 bases from V and 9 bases from J, with 15 bases in between.

This rearrangement joins TRBV6-5 to TRBJ2-2; 7 positions agree with TRBD2. CDR1 is MNHEY, CDR2 SVGAGI, per germline. The CDR3 is 15 amino acids. Trimming took 2 bases from V and 6 from J; bases not matched to a gene: 6. The CDR3 DNA reads TGTGCCAGCAGTTACGCGGGAGAAAAGGCCGGGGAGCTGTTTTTT. It specifies CASSYAGEKAGELFF.

J is TRBJ2-3 and V is TRBV11-2; no definite D call. CDR1 and CDR2 from the germline V gene are SGHAT and FQNNGV. CDR3 length equals 14 residues. Trimming stripped 0 bases from V and 6 bases from J, with 10 bases between. CDR3 region: CASSLDQRLDTQYF. The CDR3 coding sequence is TGTGCCAGCAGCTTAGATCAAAGACTGGATACGCAGTATTTT.

The table lists this clone with a count of one. J is TRBJ2-5 and V is TRBV7-2, with 7 bases fitting TRBD2. The V gene's germline CDR1 is SGHTA and CDR2 FQGNSA. This CDR3 contains 14 residues. J was trimmed by 4 bases and V by 5 bases; bases with no gene match: 7. This chain's CDR3 is CASSPWGGGETQYF. The CDR3 nucleotides are TGTGCCAGCAGCCCTTGGGGGGGAGGAGAGACCCAGTACTTC.

The chain has TRBV9 and TRBJ1-2; weak D call: TRBD1 (6 bases). The germline V and J ends were trimmed by 0 bases and 4 bases, with 13 bases remaining between them. Germline CDR1 reads SGDLS; CDR2 reads YYNGEE. The CDR3 contains 15 residues. The DNA of the CDR3 is TGTGCCAGCAGCGTAGACAGGGCCCTTCCCTATGGCTACACCTTC. It yields the protein CASSVDRALPYGYTF.

This CDR3 is CASSAYRATNEKLFF. CDR3 coding DNA: TGTGCCAGCAGCGCATACAGAGCAACTAATGAAAAACTGTTTTTT. This rearrangement joins TRBV5-6 to TRBJ1-4; no definite D call. Per germline, CDR1 SGHDT and CDR2 YYEEEE. Deletions cut 4 bases from V and 0 bases from J, with 10 bases between. The CDR3 is made up of 15 amino acids.